The rows below give T cell receptor beta chains drawn from one sample of a study of T cells in Graves' hyperthyroidism and ophthalmopathy. TCRdb fed the multiplex PCR reads into MiXCR, producing one record per CDR3 protein. The repertoire holds hundreds of thousands of distinct CDR3 sequences, under 45% seen once, with 31% in the top ten. The sample comprised blood. These receptors all stem from a woman aged 40 to 50 with Graves' hyperthyroidism. The CDR3 runs from the conserved cysteine through the conserved F or W. The D gene is left open where the match is weak. Some rows have no size entry. The others give once, few or many, or a class for an expanded clone.

d_call	v_call	j_call	clone_size	cdr3_aa	cdr3_nt
.	TRBV24-1	TRBJ1-2	few	CATSDYGWGNYGYTF	TGTGCCACCAGTGATTACGGTTGGGGTAACTATGGCTACACCTTC
.	TRBV6-6	TRBJ2-2	.	CASSLSGGTGELFF	TGTGCCAGCAGTTTATCAGGGGGGACCGGGGAGCTGTTTTTT
.	TRBV12-3/TRBV12-4	TRBJ2-7	many	CASSFSGPRQQYF	TGTGCCAGCAGTTTCTCCGGGCCTCGCCAGCAGTACTTC
.	TRBV7-2	TRBJ1-1	.	CASSFTFGLAGNTEAFF	TGTGCCAGCAGCTTCACCTTCGGACTAGCGGGGAACACTGAAGCTTTCTTT
TRBD1	TRBV12-3/TRBV12-4	TRBJ1-1	.	CASSPDRTGGTEAFF	TGTGCCAGCAGCCCTGACAGGACAGGGGGCACTGAAGCTTTCTTT
.	TRBV7-3	TRBJ1-2	once	CASSLRGGTDGYTF	TGTGCCAGCAGCTTAAGGGGGGGGACGGATGGCTACACCTTC
.	TRBV19	TRBJ1-2	.	CASTRSRGSYGYTF	TGTGCCAGTACCCGGTCGAGAGGAAGCTATGGCTACACCTTC
TRBD1	TRBV19	TRBJ1-5	.	CASRDPGGQGHF	TGTGCCAGTAGGGACCCTGGGGGACAGGGGCATTTT
.	TRBV6-1	TRBJ2-7	.	CAGTSQGASFEQYF	TGTGCCGGCACGAGCCAAGGGGCTTCGTTTGAGCAGTACTTC
TRBD1	TRBV5-6	TRBJ1-6	few	CASSSWDRLNSPLHF	TGTGCCAGCAGCTCGTGGGACAGACTTAATTCACCCCTCCACTTT
TRBD1	TRBV29-1	TRBJ1-2	many	CSFRGDSVNYGYTF	TGCAGCTTCCGGGGGGACAGCGTTAACTATGGCTACACCTTC
.	TRBV25-1	TRBJ1-2	few	CATLVGRDGYTF	TGTGCCACCTTGGTCGGACGGGATGGCTACACCTTC
.	TRBV29-1	TRBJ1-4	.	CSVGSGATNEKLFF	TGCAGCGTTGGGTCGGGAGCAACTAATGAAAAACTGTTTTTT
TRBD1	TRBV2	TRBJ2-6	many	CASTTGNSGANVLTF	TGTGCCAGCACGACAGGGAACTCTGGGGCCAACGTCCTGACTTTC
.	TRBV10-2	TRBJ1-1	once	CASIPRGGLNTEAFF	TGCGCCAGCATTCCTCGGGGGGGATTGAACACTGAAGCTTTCTTT
.	TRBV7-9	TRBJ1-1	many	CASLTLATGHTEAFF	TGTGCCAGCCTGACGTTGGCCACAGGGCACACTGAAGCTTTCTTT
TRBD1	TRBV2	TRBJ1-2	many	CASALLGQGRSYTF	TGTGCCAGTGCTCTTCTCGGACAGGGTCGAAGCTACACCTTC
.	TRBV5-4	TRBJ1-1	few	CASSIASGVGTEAFF	TGTGCCAGCAGCATCGCTTCAGGGGTGGGGACTGAAGCTTTCTTT
.	TRBV6-6	TRBJ1-2	many	CASTSSFGGSYGYTF	TGTGCCAGCACCTCTTCGTTCGGAGGGTCCTATGGCTACACCTTC
.	TRBV29-1	TRBJ1-1	once	CSVDQGNTEAFF	TGCAGCGTTGACCAGGGGAACACTGAAGCTTTCTTT
.	TRBV19	TRBJ2-7	.	CASSIYGRGYEQYF	TGTGCCAGTAGTATTTACGGGAGAGGGTACGAGCAGTACTTC
.	TRBV7-6	TRBJ1-2	many	CASSLGQGIYGYTF	TGTGCCAGCAGCTTAGGGCAGGGTATCTATGGCTACACCTTC
TRBD1	TRBV11-1	TRBJ2-7	.	CASSEIPGTGTGEEQYF	TGTGCCAGCAGTGAAATTCCCGGGACAGGGACAGGAGAGGAGCAGTACTTC
.	TRBV7-9	TRBJ1-1	once	CAGSHTDCAQF	TGTGCCGGCAGCCATACAGACTGCGCCCAGTTT
.	TRBV30	TRBJ2-6	.	CAWRSAGANVLTF	TGTGCCTGGAGATCAGCTGGGGCCAACGTCCTGACTTTC
.	TRBV3-1	TRBJ2-5	few	CASSQVSLGREETQYF	TGTGCCAGCAGCCAAGTCTCCTTGGGACGCGAAGAGACCCAGTACTTC
TRBD1	TRBV7-8	TRBJ2-1	.	CASSPGTGANNEQFF	TGTGCCAGCAGCCCCGGGACAGGGGCCAACAATGAGCAGTTCTTC
TRBD1	TRBV29-1	TRBJ1-4	.	CSVRTGSGKLFF	TGCAGCGTTCGGACAGGGTCTGGAAAACTGTTTTTT
TRBD1	TRBV12-3/TRBV12-4	TRBJ1-5	few	CASSQGQGSFQPQHF	TGTGCCAGCAGTCAGGGACAGGGGTCGTTTCAGCCCCAGCATTTT
.	TRBV12-3/TRBV12-4	TRBJ2-7	.	CASSPRSAPAYEQYF	TGTGCCAGCAGTCCCCGTTCTGCGCCGGCCTACGAGCAGTACTTC
TRBD2	TRBV30	TRBJ2-5	.	CAWNSGFETQYF	TGTGCCTGGAATAGCGGGTTTGAGACCCAGTACTTC
.	TRBV12-3/TRBV12-4	TRBJ2-2	.	CASRLVGTGELFF	TGTGCCAGCAGGTTAGTAGGGACCGGGGAGCTGTTTTTT
.	TRBV12-3/TRBV12-4	TRBJ1-2	.	CASGDNEQGGYTF	TGTGCCAGCGGGGACAATGAGCAGGGAGGCTACACCTTC
.	TRBV7-8	TRBJ2-1	.	CASNLLNEQFF	TGTGCCAGCAACTTGCTCAATGAGCAGTTCTTC
TRBD1	TRBV7-2	TRBJ2-7	.	CASSYRGQGAWEQYF	TGTGCCAGCAGCTACCGGGGACAGGGGGCGTGGGAGCAGTACTTC
.	TRBV2	TRBJ1-6	many	CASRDGLYNSPLHF	TGTGCCAGCAGGGATGGACTTTATAATTCACCCCTCCACTTT
.	TRBV20-1	TRBJ1-1	few	CSANLQGYTEAFF	TGCAGTGCTAATCTTCAGGGCTACACTGAAGCTTTCTTT
TRBD1	TRBV7-9	TRBJ2-5	.	CASSYRDRGETQYF	TGTGCCAGCAGCTACCGGGACAGGGGAGAGACCCAGTACTTC
.	TRBV6-5	TRBJ1-1	many	CASCRGGGTEAFF	TGTGCCAGCTGTAGAGGGGGTGGGACTGAAGCTTTCTTT
.	TRBV7-3	TRBJ1-4	.	CASSLGGGNEKPFF	TGTGCCAGCAGCCTCGGTGGGGGGAACGAAAAACCGTTTTTT
.	TRBV7-9	TRBJ2-2	.	CASGDPNREWLFF	TGTGCCAGCGGCGATCCCAACAGGGAATGGCTGTTTTTT
.	TRBV7-9	TRBJ1-5	many	CASSFPGSNQPQHF	TGTGCCAGCAGCTTTCCGGGGTCCAATCAGCCCCAGCATTTT
.	TRBV10-1	TRBJ2-2	many	CASSESRGELFF	TGCGCCAGCAGTGAATCACGGGGGGAGCTGTTTTTT
.	TRBV5-1	TRBJ2-6	.	CASSSMGPNSGANVLTF	TGCGCCAGCAGCTCAATGGGACCGAACTCTGGGGCCAACGTCCTGACTTTC
.	TRBV7-2	TRBJ1-1	many	CASSLAGADEAFF	TGTGCCAGCAGCTTAGCAGGGGCGGACGAAGCTTTCTTT
TRBD1	TRBV4-3	TRBJ1-6	many	CASSRGTGGGYNSPLHF	TGCGCCAGCAGCCGGGGGACAGGCGGCGGGTATAATTCACCCCTCCACTTT
TRBD2	TRBV5-1	TRBJ2-2	.	CASTSSGRMTGELFF	TGCGCCAGCACCTCCAGCGGGAGGATGACCGGGGAGCTGTTTTTT
TRBD1	TRBV6-5	TRBJ1-1	.	CASSPAGQWSEAFF	TGTGCCAGCAGTCCAGCGGGACAGTGGTCTGAAGCTTTCTTT
.	TRBV5-2	TRBJ1-3	.	CASNLTGSGNTIYF	TGTGCTAGCAATCTAACAGGGTCTGGAAACACCATATATTTT
.	TRBV7-9	TRBJ1-2	many	CASSLSRDDYGYTF	TGTGCCAGCAGCTTAAGTCGGGACGACTATGGCTACACCTTC
TRBD2	TRBV5-1	TRBJ2-3	.	CASSTLAADTQYF	TGCGCCAGCAGCACCCTAGCGGCAGATACGCAGTATTTT
.	TRBV20-1	TRBJ1-5	many	CSARGSRPDSNQPQHF	TGCAGTGCTAGAGGGTCGAGGCCGGATAGCAATCAGCCCCAGCATTTT
.	TRBV6-5	TRBJ1-6	few	CASSERPLSSYNSPLHF	TGTGCCAGCAGTGAGAGACCGCTGAGCTCCTATAATTCACCCCTCCACTTT
TRBD1	TRBV7-9	TRBJ2-7	.	CASTTGGFYEQYF	TGTGCCAGCACTACAGGGGGTTTCTACGAGCAATACTTC
.	TRBV7-2	TRBJ2-5	.	CASSLDGQGTQYF	TGTGCCAGCAGCTTGGATGGGCAGGGGACCCAGTACTTC
TRBD2	TRBV20-1	TRBJ2-5	few	CSAIRGLAGKETQYF	TGCAGTGCTATCCGTGGACTAGCGGGGAAAGAGACCCAGTACTTC
.	TRBV7-3	TRBJ1-5	.	CASSYGQGRTQHF	TGTGCCAGCAGCTATGGCCAGGGTCGGACCCAGCATTTT